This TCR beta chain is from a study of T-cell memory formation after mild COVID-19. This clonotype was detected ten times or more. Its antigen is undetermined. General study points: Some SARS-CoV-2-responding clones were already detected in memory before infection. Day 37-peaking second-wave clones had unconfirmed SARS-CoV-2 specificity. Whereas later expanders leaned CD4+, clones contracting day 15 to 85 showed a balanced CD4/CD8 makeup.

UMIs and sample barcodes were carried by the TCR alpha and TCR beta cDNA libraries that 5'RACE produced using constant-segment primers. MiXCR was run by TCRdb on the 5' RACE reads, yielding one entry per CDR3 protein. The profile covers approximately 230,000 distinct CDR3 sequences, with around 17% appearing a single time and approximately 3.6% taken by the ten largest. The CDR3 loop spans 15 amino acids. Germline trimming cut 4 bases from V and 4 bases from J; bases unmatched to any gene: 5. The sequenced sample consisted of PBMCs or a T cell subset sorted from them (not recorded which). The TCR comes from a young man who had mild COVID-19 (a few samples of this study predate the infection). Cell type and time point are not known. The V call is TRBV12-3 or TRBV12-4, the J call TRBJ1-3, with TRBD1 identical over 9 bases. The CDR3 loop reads CASSYGTGLGNTIYF. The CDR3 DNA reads TGTGCCAGCAGTTACGGGACAGGGCTCGGAAACACCATATATTTT.